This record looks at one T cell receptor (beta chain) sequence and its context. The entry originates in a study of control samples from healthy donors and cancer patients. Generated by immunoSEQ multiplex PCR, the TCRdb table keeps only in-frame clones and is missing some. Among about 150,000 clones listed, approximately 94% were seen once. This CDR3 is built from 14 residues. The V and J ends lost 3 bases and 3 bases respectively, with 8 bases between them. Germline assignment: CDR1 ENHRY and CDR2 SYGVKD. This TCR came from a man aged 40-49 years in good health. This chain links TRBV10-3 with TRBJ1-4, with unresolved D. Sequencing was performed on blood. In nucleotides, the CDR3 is TGTGCCATCAGTGATGTGGGGTCTAATGAAAAACTGTTTTTT. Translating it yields CAISDVGSNEKLFF.